This TCR beta chain was observed in a study of neurological immune-mediated disorders. General study points: It was HTLV-1-associated myelopathy that showed the most TCR clonal expansion, while multiple sclerosis showed the least, falling below healthy controls. Across subjects, no CDR3 amino acid sequence appeared in expanded clones of more than one subject, a finding that suggested private repertoires in all groups.

Libraries from sorted cells used roughly 900,000 T cells (CD4+ or CD8+). 5'RACE with 10-nucleotide random UMIs generated the cDNA. In TCRdb, the 5' RACE reads were re-called with MiXCR into one record per CDR3 protein. The sample includes about 20,000 distinct CDR3 sequences, around 7.6% seen only once; the top ten take around 17%. The CDR3 runs to 13 residues. Germline loops: CDR1 WSHSY, CDR2 SAAADI. Trimming left V 6 bases short and J 0 bases short, with 6 bases between. In its sample, this clonotype was seen many times. Its matching antigen is unknown. Sequencing input: CD8+ T cells from blood. The chain links TRBV10-2 to TRBJ1-3; D gene uncertain. The TCR comes from a woman under 40 with HTLV-1-associated myelopathy (HAM/TSP). The CDR3 coding sequence is TGCGCCAGCAGATCTGACTCTGGAAACACCATATATTTT. Protein sequence: CASRSDSGNTIYF.